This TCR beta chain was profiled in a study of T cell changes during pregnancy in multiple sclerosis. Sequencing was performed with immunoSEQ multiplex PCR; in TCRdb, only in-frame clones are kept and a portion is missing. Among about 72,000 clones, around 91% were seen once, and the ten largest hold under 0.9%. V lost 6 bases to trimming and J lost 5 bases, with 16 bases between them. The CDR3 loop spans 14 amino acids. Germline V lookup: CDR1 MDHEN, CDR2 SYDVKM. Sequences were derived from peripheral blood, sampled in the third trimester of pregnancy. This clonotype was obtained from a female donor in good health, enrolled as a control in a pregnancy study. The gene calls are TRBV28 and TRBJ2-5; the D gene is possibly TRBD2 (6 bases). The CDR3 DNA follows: TGTGCCAGCAGCTTACTAGCAGCCAGGGAGACCCAGTACTTC. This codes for CASSLLAARETQYF.